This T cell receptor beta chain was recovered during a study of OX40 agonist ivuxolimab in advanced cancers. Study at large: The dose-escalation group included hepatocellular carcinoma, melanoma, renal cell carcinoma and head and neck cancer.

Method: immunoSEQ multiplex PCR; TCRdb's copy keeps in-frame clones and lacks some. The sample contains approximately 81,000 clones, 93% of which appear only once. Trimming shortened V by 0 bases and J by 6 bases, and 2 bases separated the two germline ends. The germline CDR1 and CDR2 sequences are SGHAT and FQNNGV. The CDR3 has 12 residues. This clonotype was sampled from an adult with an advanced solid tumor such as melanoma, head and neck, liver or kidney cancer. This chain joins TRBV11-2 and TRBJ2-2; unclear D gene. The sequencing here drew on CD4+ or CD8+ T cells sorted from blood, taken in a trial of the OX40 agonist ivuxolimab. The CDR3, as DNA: TGTGCCAGCAGCTTAGATGCCGGGGAGCTGTTTTTT. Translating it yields CASSLDAGELFF.